This entry features one TCR beta chain sequence. Its antigen is unknown. This specimen comes from a study of siplizumab effects on memory and regulatory T cells. Broader study findings: Many proliferating CD4+ or CD8+ clones remained unclassified. Roughly 75-96% of them could not be assigned either a naive or a memory phenotype. The apparent diversity of naive T cells exceeded that of memory cells, and naive T cells seemed to make a major contribution to the alloresponse.

Sequencing of each sample assayed about 10^5 TCR templates. Sequencing was performed with immunoSEQ multiplex PCR; in TCRdb, only in-frame clones are kept and a portion is missing. Of fewer than 120,000 clones listed, more than 90% are singletons. This TCR was sampled from a human donor in good health. Sample: CD4+ T cells sorted from blood.

The CDR3 protein is CASRDQPSYNEQFF. Here the CDR3 DNA reads TGTGCCAGCAGGGACCAACCCTCCTACAATGAGCAGTTCTTC. The chain recombines TRBV6-1 with TRBJ2-1; D is unclear. This CDR3 has 14 residues. Trimming removed 6 bases from V and 0 bases from J, with 9 bases in between. The germline gives CDR1 MNHNS, CDR2 SASEGT.